The T cell receptor (beta chain) described here comes from a study of Ad26.COV2.S vaccination and SARS-CoV-2 variants. Study summary: Within the COV1001 Ad26.COV2.S trial arm, the donor was enrolled. General study findings and limits: Recipients of vaccine and of placebo showed similar breadth of their non-spike TCR repertoires. Substantial breadth was reportedly displayed by spike-specific CD8+ and CD4+ T cell responses after vaccination.

Treatment meaning: around 19 received Ad26.COV2.S at low or high dose, single or two shots; 5 received placebo; per-sample allocation not given. Collection of the samples took place on day 63 after the first injection of vaccine or placebo. Cohort 1b enrolled adults aged 18-55 years in Boston. Profiling relied on immunoSEQ multiplex PCR, and the TCRdb table lists in-frame clones only, not all of them. The sample has about 350,000 clones, approximately 86% seen once. Concerning this clone itself: Its specificity is not known.

The length of the CDR3 is 14 residues. CDR1 and CDR2 from the germline V gene are WSHSY and SAAADI. Losses at the gene ends were 8 bases for V and 5 bases for J; bases not matched to a gene: 8. Material: peripheral blood, obtained in a trial of Ad26.COV2.S vaccine versus placebo. This receptor was identified in a person aged 18-60 years who received the Ad26.COV2.S COVID-19 vaccine or a placebo. The genes are TRBV10-2 and TRBJ1-5, with 8 bases identical to TRBD1. The CDR3 here is CASGGQVIDQPQHF. DNA of the CDR3: TGCGCCAGCGGGGGACAGGTTATCGATCAGCCCCAGCATTTT.